This is a list of T cell receptor beta chains from one sample in a study of T-cell reconstitution after alpha-beta-depleted transplantation in children. Using its own MiXCR run on the PCR reads, TCRdb lists one record per CDR3 protein. The sample holds tens of thousands of distinct CDR3 sequences, about 7.3% seen once. Sequencing used PBMCs from the stem cell graft donor, obtained from the stem cell graft. All receptors derive from a human donor who donated a stem cell graft to a child with acute lymphoblastic leukemia. Each CDR3 is given with its conserved first and last residue. Each record gives: D gene, clone size, V gene, J gene, CDR3 DNA, CDR3 protein. D genes are given only for firm matches. The listing skips clone size in some rows; elsewhere it reads once, few, many or a size class.

>TRBD1|many|TRBV4-3|TRBJ2-7
TGCGCCAGCAGCCAAGATTATGGGACAGGGTCCTACGAGCAGTACTTC
CASSQDYGTGSYEQYF
>TRBD2|many|TRBV2|TRBJ2-3
TGTGCCAGCCCCAAAGGGAGCGGGGGGGCGGCAGATACGCAGTATTTT
CASPKGSGGAADTQYF
>TRBD2|few|TRBV20-1|TRBJ2-7
TGCAGTGCTAGAGCCGCGGGGGACTCCTACGAGCAGTACTTC
CSARAAGDSYEQYF
>-|many|TRBV6-4|TRBJ2-2
TGTGCCAGCAGTGTCGACAAGAACACCGGGGAGCTGTTTTTT
CASSVDKNTGELFF
>TRBD1|many|TRBV12-3/TRBV12-4|TRBJ1-5
TGTGCCAGCACCAAGGGGGCTCGGAATCAGCCCCAGCATTTT
CASTKGARNQPQHF
>TRBD1|many|TRBV5-5|TRBJ1-6
TGTGCCAGCAGCAGAGACAGGGATTCACCCCTCCACTTT
CASSRDRDSPLHF
>-|many|TRBV24-1|TRBJ2-3
TGTGCCACCAGTGATTTAGAGGGGAGAGGCACAGATACGCAGTATTTT
CATSDLEGRGTDTQYF
>-|many|TRBV20-1|TRBJ1-2
TGCAGTGCTAGAGATCGGCAAGGATATGGCTACACCTTC
CSARDRQGYGYTF
>-|many|TRBV6-5|TRBJ1-1
TGTGCCAGCAGTTACGGTCGGCAACCGCCTGAAGCTTTCTTT
CASSYGRQPPEAFF
>-|many|TRBV15|TRBJ1-1
TGTGCCACCAGCAGGGAGAACACTGAAGCTTTCTTT
CATSRENTEAFF
>-|many|TRBV24-1|TRBJ2-7
TGTGCCACCAGTGACCCCAATTCCTACGAGCAGTACTTC
CATSDPNSYEQYF
>TRBD1|many|TRBV4-3|TRBJ2-7
TGCGCCAGCAGCCAAGAGTCCAGGGGGCTGTACGAGCAGTACTTC
CASSQESRGLYEQYF
>-|many|TRBV11-2|TRBJ2-3
TGTGCCAGCAGCTTAACGCCCCGGACGCAGTATTTT
CASSLTPRTQYF
>TRBD1|many|TRBV4-3|TRBJ1-4
TGCGCCAGCAGCCAACGGACAGGAAAGAATGAAAAACTGTTTTTT
CASSQRTGKNEKLFF
>-|few|TRBV20-1|TRBJ1-1
TGCAGTGCTAGATTGCCGGCGAACACTGAAGCTTTCTTT
CSARLPANTEAFF
>TRBD1|many|TRBV20-1|TRBJ1-1
TGCAGTGCTAGAGATCAGACAGGGCACACTGAAGCTTTCTTT
CSARDQTGHTEAFF
>-|many|TRBV5-1|TRBJ2-7
TGCGCCAGCAGCTTGGTTCGCGTGGGCTACGAGCAGTACTTC
CASSLVRVGYEQYF
>TRBD2|few|TRBV6-4|TRBJ2-3
TGTGCCAGCAGTGAAGCGGGGGCCACAGATACGCAGTATTTT
CASSEAGATDTQYF
>TRBD2|many|TRBV5-1|TRBJ2-1
TGCGCCAGCAGGGGGACCGGACTAGCGGGGTCCCTTTCCTACAATGAGCAGTTCTTC
CASRGTGLAGSLSYNEQFF
>TRBD1|-|TRBV7-9|TRBJ1-2
TGTGCCAGCAGCTTAACCCCTTCAGGGGGCGCGTTCCATGGCTACACCTTC
CASSLTPSGGAFHGYTF
>-|few|TRBV7-8|TRBJ1-1
TGTGCCAGCAGCCCCACCACTGAAGCTTTCTTT
CASSPTTEAFF
>-|many|TRBV27|TRBJ2-7
TGTGCCAGCGCAGTCCATGCCTACTACGAGCAGTACTTC
CASAVHAYYEQYF
>TRBD2|-|TRBV11-2|TRBJ2-3
TGTGCCAGCATTGACGGGACTAGCGGGACAGATACGCAGTATTTT
CASIDGTSGTDTQYF
>TRBD1|many|TRBV27|TRBJ1-4
TGTGCCAGCAGACCACAGGGGCTTTGGGAAAAACTGTTTTTT
CASRPQGLWEKLFF
>-|many|TRBV15|TRBJ2-5
TGTGCCACCAGCAGAGTATGGGACACCCAAGAGACCCAGTACTTC
CATSRVWDTQETQYF
>-|many|TRBV29-1|TRBJ2-1
TGCAGCGTTGTTCCCGCGGTCGCGTCCAATGAGCAGTTCTTC
CSVVPAVASNEQFF
>-|many|TRBV5-5|TRBJ2-1
TGTGCCAGCAGTTCTCCGATGGGGGCCGTCAAATACAATGAGCAGTTCTTC
CASSSPMGAVKYNEQFF
>-|many|TRBV21-1|TRBJ2-3
TGTGCCAGCAGCAATATTTCACTAGCGGGGGAAGCAGATACGCAGTATTTT
CASSNISLAGEADTQYF
>-|-|TRBV18|TRBJ1-3
TGTGCCAGCTCACCACCTGGCCGGTTTAGCTCTGGAAACACCATATATTTT
CASSPPGRFSSGNTIYF
>-|-|TRBV12-3/TRBV12-4|TRBJ2-3
TGTGCCAGCAGTCTCGACTTTTCGGATACGCAGTATTTT
CASSLDFSDTQYF
>-|many|TRBV7-2|TRBJ1-1
TGTGTCATCTTAAACCGGGGGCGCACTGAAGCTTTCTTT
CVILNRGRTEAFF
>TRBD1|many|TRBV29-1|TRBJ2-3
TGCAGCGTTGAATACAGGGGAATCCTCACAGATACGCAGTATTTT
CSVEYRGILTDTQYF
>TRBD1|many|TRBV20-1|TRBJ2-1
TGCAGTGCTTGTCCCCCGGGACAGGGGGCAAATGAGCAGTTCTTC
CSACPPGQGANEQFF
>-|many|TRBV7-2|TRBJ1-2
TGTGCCAGCAGCTTAGGGGGGCCTGGCTACACCTTC
CASSLGGPGYTF
>TRBD2|many|TRBV7-9|TRBJ2-2
TGTGCCAGCAGCTTATCCCAGGCCGGGACTAGATACACCGGGGAGCTGTTTTTT
CASSLSQAGTRYTGELFF
>-|many|TRBV4-3|TRBJ1-5
TGCGCCAGCAGCCAAGATAGGAGACAGCCCCAGCATTTT
CASSQDRRQPQHF
>-|few|TRBV5-6|TRBJ2-1
TGTGCCAGCAGCTTTATATACAATGAGCAGTTCTTC
CASSFIYNEQFF
>TRBD1|many|TRBV6-5|TRBJ1-2
TGTGCCAGCAGCCCTGGACAGGATTTACAGTTAGCTAACTATGGCTACACCTTC
CASSPGQDLQLANYGYTF
>-|many|TRBV20-1|TRBJ1-1
TGCAGTGCTAGAGGTCGCCACAACACTGAAGCTTTCTTT
CSARGRHNTEAFF
>TRBD1|few|TRBV24-1|TRBJ2-7
TGTGCCACCAGTGATTTGCCGGACAGGGCCACTACCTACGAGCAGTACTTC
CATSDLPDRATTYEQYF
>-|-|TRBV5-1|TRBJ2-1
TGCGCCAGCAGCCTTGGAAGCTCCTACAATGAGCAGTTCTTC
CASSLGSSYNEQFF
>TRBD2|many|TRBV9|TRBJ2-1
TGTGCCAGCAGCGTAGCTCGGGGACTAGCGGGATCCAGCTCCTACAATGAGCAGTTCTTC
CASSVARGLAGSSSYNEQFF
>-|few|TRBV6-5|TRBJ2-2
TGTGCCAGCAGTTACGTCAGGAACACCGGGGAGCTGTTTTTT
CASSYVRNTGELFF
>-|many|TRBV20-1|TRBJ1-6
TGCAGTGCTAGGGGTATACAGCCAAATCCCGATTCACCCCTCCACTTT
CSARGIQPNPDSPLHF